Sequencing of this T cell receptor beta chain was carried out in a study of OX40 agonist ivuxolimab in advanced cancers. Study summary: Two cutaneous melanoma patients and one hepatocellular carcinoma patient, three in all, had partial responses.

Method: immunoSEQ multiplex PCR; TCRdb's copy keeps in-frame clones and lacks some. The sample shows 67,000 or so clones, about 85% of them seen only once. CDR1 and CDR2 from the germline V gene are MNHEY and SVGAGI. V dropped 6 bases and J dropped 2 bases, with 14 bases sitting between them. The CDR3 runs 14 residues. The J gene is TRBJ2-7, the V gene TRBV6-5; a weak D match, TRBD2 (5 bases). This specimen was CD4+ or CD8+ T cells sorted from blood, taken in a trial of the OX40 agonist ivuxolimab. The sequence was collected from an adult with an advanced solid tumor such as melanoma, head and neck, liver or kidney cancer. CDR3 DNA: TGTGCCAGCAGCGCTCTACCGGGGACCTACGAGCAGTACTTC. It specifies CASSALPGTYEQYF.